A single sample is the source of the 28 T cell receptor beta chains below, sequenced in a study of blood T cells in healthy people across ages. The use of a sample-barcoded 5' primer and a J-beta primer mix characterized a second PCR of 7 to 11 cycles. TCRdb re-analysed the 5' RACE reads in MiXCR, keeping a single row per CDR3 protein. The sample records 1.5 million to 2 million distinct CDR3 sequences, about 28% being singletons. Specimen: blood. These receptors originate from a woman aged 25-40 years in good health.

This clonotype was detected only a few times. The chain recombines TRBV14 with TRBJ2-7; no clear D gene. The CDR3 totals 17 residues. The V end lost 0 bases, the J end lost 6 bases, and 21 bases lay between the germline ends. Germline V gene lookup returns CDR1 SGHDN and CDR2 FVKESK. The CDR3, as DNA: TGTGCCAGCAGCCAAGAATACCTGGCCCTCAGCTCAGGCGAGCAGTACTTC. Translation gives CASSQEYLALSSGEQYF.

This clonotype was found many times. This rearrangement joins TRBV6-6 to TRBJ1-2, with 7 bases lining up with TRBD1. The CDR3 spans 14 residues. The germline V gene encodes CDR1 MNHNY and CDR2 SVGAGI (reference sequence). Trimming took 6 bases from V and 4 from J; bases not matched to a gene: 8. CDR3 DNA: TGTGCCAGCAGCCCAGGGGGACAGCCCTATGGCTACACCTTC. Protein product: CASSPGGQPYGYTF.

This clonotype is a singleton in its sample. V gene TRBV15 combines with J gene TRBJ2-2; 12 bases are shared with TRBD2. This CDR3 has 18 amino acids. Germline values: CDR1 LNHNV, CDR2 YYDKDF (reference sequence). The V and J ends lost 3 bases and 4 bases, in that order; junction bases with no gene match: 9. The CDR3 is CATSRSLLAGGRTGELFF. CDR3 sequence (DNA): TGTGCCACCAGCAGGTCCCTCCTAGCGGGGGGGCGCACCGGGGAGCTGTTTTTT.

The J gene is TRBJ2-1, the V gene TRBV11-1, with 8 bases that match TRBD1. The CDR3 contains 16 residues. Germline V gene lookup returns CDR1 SGHAT and CDR2 FQDESV (reference sequence). After removal of 8 bases from V and 6 bases from J, the junction contained 15 bases not matched to a gene. CDR3 in amino acids: CASGTRGQVGRNEQFF. CDR3 bases: TGTGCCAGCGGTACCCGGGGACAGGTGGGGCGCAATGAGCAGTTCTTC.

The V call is TRBV20-1, the J call TRBJ2-3; the match to TRBD2 covers 8 bases. This CDR3 is built from 15 residues. Germline V gene lookup returns CDR1 DFQATT and CDR2 SNEGSKA (reference sequence). V gave up 5 bases and J gave up 6 bases; unmatched junction bases: 13. The CDR3 sequence is CSAPSQRENPDTQYF. The DNA for the CDR3 is TGCAGTGCTCCCTCCCAGCGGGAGAATCCCGATACGCAGTATTTT.

This clonotype was seen many times. The chain combines TRBV12-5 with TRBJ1-5, with D possibly TRBD1 on 5 matching bases. Trimming removed 6 bases at V and 6 bases at J, with 9 bases between. The CDR3 extends over 12 amino acids. Per the germline V gene, CDR1 is LGHNT and CDR2 is FRNRAP. CDR3 bases: TGTGCTAGTGGAACCCAGGGTCAGCCCCAGCATTTT. Translation gives CASGTQGQPQHF.

This clonotype came up many times. The V and J genes are TRBV10-3 and TRBJ2-5; D unclear. This CDR3 contains 13 residues. Germline V gene sequence: CDR1 ENHRY, CDR2 SYGVKD. V shed 6 bases and J shed 5 bases, with 13 bases lying between them. The CDR3 region is CAISTAGGETQYF. In DNA, the CDR3 is TGTGCCATCAGCACCGCTGGTGGGGAGACCCAGTACTTC.

This clonotype was seen a handful of times. The chain uses TRBV24-1 and TRBJ1-2; D remains ambiguous. Germline values: CDR1 KGHDR, CDR2 SFDVKD. Trimming pared 5 bases from V and 3 bases from J, leaving 9 bases between. The CDR3 loop spans 13 amino acids. As DNA, the CDR3 is TGTGCCACCAGTGCCGGTCTACACTATGGCTACACCTTC. This gives the protein CATSAGLHYGYTF.

Ten or more counts support this clonotype. The V call is TRBV4-1, the J call TRBJ2-7; 8 bases align to TRBD1. CDR3 length equals 16 residues. Germline V gene lookup returns CDR1 MGHRA and CDR2 YSYEKL. V lost 0 bases, J lost 3 bases, and 7 bases stayed unmatched. The CDR3 DNA sequence: TGCGCCAGCAGCCAAGAGGTCCCAGGGGGCAACTACGAGCAGTACTTC. Translated: CASSQEVPGGNYEQYF.

This clonotype was seen at least ten times. The chain uses TRBV20-1 and TRBJ2-1, with D tentatively TRBD2 (6 bases). The CDR3 has 13 residues. Germline CDR1 is DFQATT and CDR2 is SNEGSKA (reference sequence). The V and J ends lost 5 bases and 6 bases respectively, with 14 bases between them. CDR3 sequence reads: CSAGSGTLNEQFF. Written as DNA, the CDR3 is TGCAGTGCTGGTTCCGGGACTCTCAATGAGCAGTTCTTC.

This clonotype was picked up many times. CDR3 amino acids: CASRTGGSETQYF. The CDR3 nucleotides read TGTGCCAGTCGGACAGGGGGGTCGGAGACCCAGTACTTC. The rearrangement joins TRBV6-1 to TRBJ2-5; 10 nucleotides agree with TRBD1. The CDR3 spans 13 residues. Trimming at V came to 9 bases and at J to 5 bases, leaving 6 bases not matched to a gene. Germline CDR1 is MNHNS and CDR2 is SASEGT.

This clonotype was observed a handful of times. The rearrangement links TRBV5-1 to TRBJ2-1, with TRBD1 matching 8 bases. Germline V gene lookup returns CDR1 SGHRS and CDR2 YFSETQ. This CDR3 spans 19 amino acids. Losses at the gene ends were 4 bases for V and 8 bases for J; bases not matched to a gene: 23. The CDR3 DNA sequence: TGCGCCAGCAGCCAGGGACGTATTTGGGGACAGGAAAATAGGGATGAGCAGTTCTTC. It yields the protein CASSQGRIWGQENRDEQFF.

The CDR3 sequence: CASSSVRDSGYTF. CDR3 nucleotides: TGTGCCAGCAGCTCCGTCAGGGATAGTGGCTACACCTTC. This sequence joins TRBV7-6 and TRBJ1-2; D possibly corresponds to TRBD1 (5 bases). Germline V gene sequence: CDR1 SGHVS, CDR2 FNYEAQ. The germline V and J ends were trimmed by 4 bases and 7 bases, with 13 bases remaining between them. CDR3 size: 13 residues. Full variable domain (outside the CDR3, taken from reference TRBV7-6 and TRBJ1-2): GAGVSQSPRYKVTKRGQDVALRCDPISGHVSLYWYRQALGQGPEFLTYFNYEAQQDKSGLPNDRFSAERPEGSISTLTIQRTEQRDSAMYRCASSSVRDSGYTFGSGTRLTVV.

The chain has TRBV27 and TRBJ1-1, with D maybe TRBD1 (5 bases). V was clipped by 5 bases and J by 0 bases, with 13 bases between them. The CDR3 runs 15 residues. CDR1 and CDR2 (germline): MNHEY, SMNVEV (reference sequence). CDR3 sequence (DNA): TGTGCCAGCAGTACGACCGGGACCCTGAACACTGAAGCTTTCTTT. Its protein product is CASSTTGTLNTEAFF.

The gene calls are TRBV29-1 and TRBJ2-7; the match to TRBD2 covers 8 bases. The ends lost 1 base at V and 5 bases at J; junction bases unmatched: 7. There are 14 residues in the CDR3. Germline CDR1 and CDR2: SQVTM and ANQGSEA. The CDR3 here is CSVEGGTRFDEQYF. DNA for the CDR3: TGCAGCGTTGAAGGGGGGACTAGGTTCGACGAGCAGTACTTC.

Ten or more counts support this clonotype. The chain combines TRBV3-1 with TRBJ2-1; 11 bases line up with TRBD2. The germline V gene encodes CDR1 LGHDT and CDR2 YNNKEL (reference sequence). J lost 3 bases, V lost 3 bases, and 7 bases had no gene match. The CDR3 covers 17 residues. Here the CDR3 reads CASSQGTSGPFYNEQFF. The CDR3 region has the DNA TGTGCCAGCAGCCAGGGGACTAGCGGACCCTTCTACAATGAGCAGTTCTTC.

This clonotype showed up many times. This chain links TRBV5-6 with TRBJ2-7; 7 bases agree with TRBD1. This CDR3 spans 14 amino acids. J was trimmed by 3 bases and V by 5 bases; bases with no gene match: 8. Germline CDR1 and CDR2: SGHDT and YYEEEE. The CDR3 loop is CASSNEGAIYEQYF. As DNA, the CDR3 is TGTGCCAGCAGTAACGAGGGGGCAATCTACGAGCAGTACTTC.

The sample holds many counts of this clonotype. The chain links TRBV7-9 to TRBJ1-2; D gene unclear. The CDR3 covers 14 residues. V was clipped by 3 bases and J by 6 bases, with 14 bases between them. Germline loops: CDR1 SEHNR, CDR2 FQNEAQ (reference sequence). The CDR3 here is CASSFNSLQHGYTF. The CDR3 DNA is TGTGCCAGCAGCTTTAACTCCCTGCAGCATGGCTACACCTTC.

This clonotype was found many times. The V call is TRBV7-2, the J call TRBJ2-3, with D maybe TRBD1 (5 bases). CDR1 is SGHTA and CDR2 is FQGNSA in the germline V gene. The CDR3 is 14 amino acids. V was pared by 2 bases and J by 2 bases, with 8 bases between. In nucleotides, the CDR3 is TGTGCCAGCAGCTTACAGGGCCCCACAGATACGCAGTATTTT. Translation gives CASSLQGPTDTQYF.

The J gene is TRBJ2-7, the V gene TRBV6-1; weak D call: TRBD2 (6 bases). The CDR3 is 14 residues long. Looked up from germline, CDR1 is MNHNS and CDR2 is SASEGT. Trimming pared 8 bases from V and 3 bases from J, leaving 17 bases between. This CDR3 reads CASRPAGLLYEQYF. CDR3 in DNA: TGTGCCAGCCGCCCCGCGGGACTCCTCTACGAGCAGTACTTC.

The genes are TRBV6-2 or TRBV6-3 and TRBJ2-1; D unclear. The V gene lost 2 bases and the J gene lost 9 bases, with 11 bases spanning the gap. This CDR3 region has 13 residues. Germline lookup yields CDR1 MNHEY and CDR2 SVGEGT. Written as DNA, the CDR3 is TGTGCCAGCAGTTACCCTCCCACGGGTGAGCAGTTCTTC. Translation gives CASSYPPTGEQFF.

This clonotype has only a few counts. V usage is TRBV4-3 and J usage is TRBJ1-5; D is undetermined. Trimming pared 1 base from V and 9 bases from J, leaving 10 bases between. The CDR3 has 13 residues. Germline V gene sequence: CDR1 LGHNA, CDR2 YSLEER. CDR3 DNA sequence: TGCGCCAGCAGCCAAGGACCCCGCCGGCCCCAGCATTTT. Encoded protein: CASSQGPRRPQHF.

Only a few counts were recorded for this clonotype. V usage is TRBV11-2 and J usage is TRBJ2-2, with 10 bases fitting TRBD2. CDR3 length: 16 residues. Germline CDR1 reads SGHAT; CDR2 reads FQNNGV. The V segment lost 3 bases and the J segment 5 bases; nucleotides outside the gene matches: 6. The CDR3 loop is CASSFGPSGRTGELFF. Written as DNA, the CDR3 is TGTGCCAGCAGCTTCGGGCCTAGCGGGAGAACCGGGGAGCTGTTTTTT.

Comment on this clonotype: A read error may produce the germline difference seen at one junction end. V usage is TRBV5-5 and J usage is TRBJ2-3; D is ambiguous. CDR3 length: 17 amino acids. Germline V gene lookup returns CDR1 SGHKS and CDR2 YYEKEE (reference sequence). The CDR3 loop is CARSSGVRTSSTDTQYF. CDR3 nucleotides: TGTGCCCGCAGCTCTGGTGTCAGGACCTCTAGCACAGATACGCAGTATTTT.

The V gene is TRBV3-1, the J gene TRBJ2-5; 9 bases are a match to TRBD1. The CDR3 consists of 13 residues. With V trimmed by 8 bases and J by 5 bases, 6 bases remained unmatched. Germline V gene lookup returns CDR1 LGHDT and CDR2 YNNKEL (reference sequence). CDR3 region: CASDRGGAETQYF. The CDR3 coding sequence is TGTGCCAGCGACAGGGGGGGCGCGGAGACCCAGTACTTC.

The chain couples TRBV10-3 to TRBJ2-1; D assignment may be TRBD1 or TRBD2 (5 bases each). CDR1 and CDR2 from the germline V gene are ENHRY and SYGVKD. The CDR3 loop spans 15 amino acids. V was trimmed by 7 bases and J by 4 bases, leaving 17 bases between them. The CDR3 DNA is TGTGCCATCACCAGGGACCCTACCATGTACAATGAGCAGTTCTTC. Translation: CAITRDPTMYNEQFF.

This clonotype has only a few counts. V usage is TRBV18 and J usage is TRBJ1-2; weak D call: TRBD1 (5 bases). CDR3 length: 15 residues. V lost 4 bases to trimming and J lost 2 bases, with 14 bases between them. The germline gives CDR1 KGHSH, CDR2 LQKENI. Here the CDR3 DNA reads TGTGCCAGCTCACTTGACGGGGCTCTCAACTATGGCTACACCTTC. This translates into CASSLDGALNYGYTF.

The chain has TRBV3-1 and TRBJ2-3; TRBD2 matches at 13 bases. The germline V gene encodes CDR1 LGHDT and CDR2 YNNKEL (reference sequence). This CDR3 contains 17 residues. Unmatched junction bases numbered 5, after V lost 2 bases and J lost 3 bases. The CDR3 is CASSQRTSGGRTDTQYF. The CDR3 nucleotides are TGTGCCAGCAGCCAAAGGACTAGCGGGGGCCGTACAGATACGCAGTATTTT.